The 5 T cell receptor beta chains below come from one sample, sequenced in a study of shared clonotypes between healthy human individuals. Profiling relied on immunoSEQ multiplex PCR, and the TCRdb table lists in-frame clones only, not all of them. The sample consists of around 2.1 million clones, approximately 94% of them appearing once. Source material: naive CD4+ T cells sorted from blood. Subset noted: CD45RA+ positively selected. The receptors were sampled from a man between 18 and 35 years old in good health.

The chain combines TRBV2 with TRBJ1-4; no clear D. The V gene lost 6 bases and the J gene lost 3 bases, with 14 bases spanning the gap. Per the germline V gene, CDR1 is SNHLY and CDR2 is FYNNEI. The CDR3 length is 15 residues. The CDR3 DNA is TGTGCCAGCAGCCCCATCCCCAGTCCTAATGAAAAACTGTTTTTT. Its translation: CASSPIPSPNEKLFF.

This clone was found once. The chain is built from TRBV9 and TRBJ2-2; 10 nucleotides line up with TRBD2. The ends lost 4 bases at V and 6 bases at J; junction bases unmatched: 12. The CDR3 is made up of 17 amino acids. Germline-derived CDR1 and CDR2 are SGDLS and YYNGEE. In DNA, the CDR3 is TGTGCCAGCAGCCCCCGTTTGAAGCGGGAGGGCCCCGGGGAGCTGTTTTTT. This encodes CASSPRLKREGPGELFF.

This chain connects TRBV30 to TRBJ2-2; 7 positions match TRBD2. Germline CDR1 and CDR2: GTSNPN and SVGIG (reference sequence). The trim removed 8 bases at V and 5 bases at J, leaving 8 bases unmatched. The CDR3 runs to 13 residues. The CDR3: CAPGGKITGELFF. The CDR3, as DNA: TGTGCCCCGGGAGGAAAAATAACCGGGGAGCTGTTTTTT.

V is TRBV4-3 and J is TRBJ1-2; D remains unclear. The germline V gene has CDR1 LGHNA and CDR2 YSLEER. The CDR3 loop spans 13 amino acids. The V end was cut by 2 bases, the J end by 5 bases, with 9 bases between. CDR3 in DNA: TGCGCCAGCAGCCAACAGGTCTGGTATGGCTACACCTTC. Amino acid sequence: CASSQQVWYGYTF.

As to this clone: Other DNA sequences in the sample encode the same CDR3. This chain joins TRBV2 and TRBJ2-7, with D tentatively TRBD1 or TRBD2 (5 bases each). V lost 3 bases, J lost 7 bases, and 10 bases lay in between. Germline V gives CDR1 SNHLY, CDR2 FYNNEI. The CDR3 is made up of 12 amino acids. CDR3 in amino acids: CASSEGVGEQYF. The CDR3 nucleotides read TGTGCCAGCAGTGAGGGGGTGGGTGAGCAGTACTTC. Using reference TRBV2 and TRBJ2-7 for the parts outside the CDR3, the full variable domain is EPEVTQTPSHQVTQMGQEVILRCVPISNHLYFYWYRQILGQKVEFLVSFYNNEISEKSEIFDDQFSVERPDGSNFTLKIRSTKLEDSAMYFCASSEGVGEQYFGPGTRLTVT.